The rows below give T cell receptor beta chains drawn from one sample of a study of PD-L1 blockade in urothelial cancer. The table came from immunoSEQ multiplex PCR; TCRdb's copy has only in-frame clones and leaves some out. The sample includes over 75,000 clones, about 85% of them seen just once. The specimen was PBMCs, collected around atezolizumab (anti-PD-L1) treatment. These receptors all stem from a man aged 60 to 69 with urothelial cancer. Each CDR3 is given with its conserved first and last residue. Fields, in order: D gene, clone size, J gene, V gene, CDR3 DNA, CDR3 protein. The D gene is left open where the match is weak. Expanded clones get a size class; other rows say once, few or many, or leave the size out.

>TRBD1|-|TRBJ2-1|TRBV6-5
TGTGCCAGCAGTGCAGAGGGGGCGGAAGGGGGTGAGCAGTTCTTC
CASSAEGAEGGEQFF
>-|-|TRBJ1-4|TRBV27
TGTGCCAGCAGTCGGGACTATAAGACCTCACGGGGGAGGACTAATGAAAAACTGTTTTTT
CASSRDYKTSRGRTNEKLFF
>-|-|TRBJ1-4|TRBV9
TGTGCCAGCAGCGCCCCGGGAAGCACGGGTGAAAAACTGTTTTTT
CASSAPGSTGEKLFF
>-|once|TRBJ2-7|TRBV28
TGTGCCAGCAGTCGCCGGGACTGGATCTACGAGCAGTACTTC
CASSRRDWIYEQYF
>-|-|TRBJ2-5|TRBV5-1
TGCGCCAGCAGCTTTGGGGGGACGGCCCAAGAGACCCAGTACTTC
CASSFGGTAQETQYF
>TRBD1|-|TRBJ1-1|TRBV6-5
TGTGCCAGCAGCCCTAGGACAGGGCGGACCGAAGCTTTCTTT
CASSPRTGRTEAFF
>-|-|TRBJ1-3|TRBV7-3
TGTGCCAGCAGCTCCGACAGCTCTGGAAACACCATATATTTT
CASSSDSSGNTIYF
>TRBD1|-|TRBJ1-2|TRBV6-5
TGTGCCAGCAGTTACGTGACAGGGCACTATGGCTACACCTTC
CASSYVTGHYGYTF
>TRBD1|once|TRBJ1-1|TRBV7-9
TGTGCCAGCAGGTTAACAGGGGGCGACTACACTGAAGCTTTCTTT
CASRLTGGDYTEAFF
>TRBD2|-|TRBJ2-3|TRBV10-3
TGTGCCATCAGGCGGACTAGCGGGGTCACAGATACGCAGTATTTT
CAIRRTSGVTDTQYF
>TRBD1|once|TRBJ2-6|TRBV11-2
TGTGCCAGCAGCTTCGAGACAGGGATCTCTGGGGCCAACGTCCTGACTTTC
CASSFETGISGANVLTF
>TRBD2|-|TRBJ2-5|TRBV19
TGTGCCAGTAGAGGGACTAGCGGGAACTACCAAGAGACCCAGTACTTC
CASRGTSGNYQETQYF
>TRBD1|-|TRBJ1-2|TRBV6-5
TGTGCCAGCAGCCGAGGACAGGGAGTCTATGGCTACACCTTC
CASSRGQGVYGYTF
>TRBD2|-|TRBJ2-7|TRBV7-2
TGTGCCAGCAGCTCGGGACTAGCGGCCTACGAGCAGTACTTC
CASSSGLAAYEQYF
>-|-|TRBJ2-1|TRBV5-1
TGCGCCAGCAGCTTGAGACGGGAGTCCTACAATGAGCAGTTCTTC
CASSLRRESYNEQFF
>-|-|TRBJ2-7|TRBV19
TGTGCCAGTAGTATAAGACAGATGGAGGGCGAGCAGTACTTC
CASSIRQMEGEQYF